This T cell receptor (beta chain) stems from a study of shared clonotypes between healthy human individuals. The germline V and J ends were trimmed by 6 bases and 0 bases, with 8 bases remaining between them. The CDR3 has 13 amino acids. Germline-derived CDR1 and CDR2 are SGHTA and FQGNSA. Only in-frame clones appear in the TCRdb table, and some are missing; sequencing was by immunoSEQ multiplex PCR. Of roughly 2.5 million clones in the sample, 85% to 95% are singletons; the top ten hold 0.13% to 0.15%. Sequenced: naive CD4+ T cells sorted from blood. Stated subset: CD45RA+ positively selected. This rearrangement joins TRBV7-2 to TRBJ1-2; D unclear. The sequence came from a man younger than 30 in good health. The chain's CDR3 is CASRGTTNYGYTF. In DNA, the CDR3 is TGTGCCAGCAGGGGAACCACTAACTATGGCTACACCTTC.